A single sample gave rise to the 3 T cell receptor beta chains below, sequenced in a study of blood T cell repertoires in COVID-19. The protocol was immunoSEQ multiplex PCR, while the TCRdb copy is restricted to in-frame clones and leaves out a portion. The sample comprises roughly 34,000 clones, roughly 80% of which are singletons, and around 30% rests with the top ten. Specimen: peripheral blood. These receptors came from a man older than 75 with acute or convalescent COVID-19.

Only one count was recorded for this clone. The genes are TRBV9 and TRBJ2-3, with D hard to call. Germline values: CDR1 SGDLS, CDR2 YYNGEE. V shed 0 bases and J shed 0 bases, with 8 bases lying between them. There are 15 residues in the CDR3. CDR3 coding DNA: TGTGCCAGCAGCGTAGCTCAGAAGAGCACAGATACGCAGTATTTT. Translating it yields CASSVAQKSTDTQYF.

The chain has TRBV5-5 and TRBJ1-2; 8 nucleotides match TRBD1. The CDR3 consists of 13 residues. Germline V lookup: CDR1 SGHKS, CDR2 YYEKEE (reference sequence). V was pared by 4 bases and J by 4 bases, with 3 bases of the junction left unmatched. CDR3: CASSPTGGYGYTF. CDR3 nucleotide sequence: TGTGCCAGCAGCCCTACAGGGGGCTATGGCTACACCTTC.

The chain joins TRBV30 to TRBJ1-2; weak D call: TRBD1 (5 bases). This CDR3 comprises 12 residues. Looked up from germline, CDR1 is GTSNPN and CDR2 is SVGIG (reference sequence). V dropped 3 bases and J dropped 8 bases, with 13 bases sitting between them. The DNA of the CDR3 is TGTGCCTGGAGACAGAACAGGAGAGGCTACACCTTC. Translated: CAWRQNRRGYTF.